This T cell receptor (beta chain) came from a study of blood T cell repertoires in COVID-19. Generated by immunoSEQ multiplex PCR, the TCRdb table keeps only in-frame clones and is missing some. In the table there are more than 300,000 clones, approximately 89% of which are singletons. The CDR3 consists of 16 residues. Trimming cost V 3 bases and J 3 bases; bases outside gene matches: 7. Germline V gene lookup returns CDR1 SNHLY and CDR2 FYNNEI. The specimen was peripheral blood. This TCR derives from a woman aged 18-30 years who had recovered from COVID-19. V is TRBV2 and J is TRBJ2-3; 9 positions agree with TRBD2. This CDR3 is CASSERTSEDTDTQYF. Written as DNA, the CDR3 is TGTGCCAGCAGTGAGAGGACTAGCGAAGATACAGATACGCAGTATTTT.